This T cell receptor (beta chain) was found in a study of cytotoxic CD8 clonotypes in ibrutinib-treated CLL. Study information: Response was recorded as partial in approximately 24 patients and complete in 2; at median 68 months, roughly 14 remained remitted and approximately twelve had progressed. After treatment lasting a median approximately eleven months, range 6 to 36, response samples were collected. Notes on the study in general: Under treatment, the uncommon public clonotypes either contracted or remained stable. Clonality grew at ibrutinib response; at progression, it decreased back toward baseline.

This clone was seen a handful of times. Its cognate antigen is unknown. Data came from immunoSEQ multiplex PCR; TCRdb stores just in-frame clones and leaves some out. The data contain over 150,000 clones, about 72% of them seen just once; the ten biggest clones take up roughly an eighth. The CDR3 totals 15 residues. Germline lookup yields CDR1 MNHNS and CDR2 SASEGT. The ends were cut back, 2 bases at V and 1 base at J, with 11 bases in the middle. This TCR came from a human donor with chronic lymphocytic leukemia. The input for sequencing was PBMCs, taken after 24 months of ibrutinib treatment. V usage is TRBV6-1 and J usage is TRBJ1-1; D remains unclear. The CDR3 sequence is CASSELGLPNTEAFF. Here the CDR3 DNA reads TGTGCCAGCAGTGAATTAGGCTTGCCGAACACTGAAGCTTTCTTT.